The present T cell receptor beta chain was sequenced within a study of PD-1 blockade in classical Hodgkin lymphoma. Study at large: Intravenous infusions of nivolumab 3 mg/kg reached patients every 2 weeks. Findings of the study overall: Lower baseline TCR diversity marked trial partial responders and progressors. Reports indicated that newly diagnosed patients had lower baseline TCR diversity than healthy donors did. Some patients began nivolumab under 1 year after ASCT. These patients were excluded from later analyses.

As concerns this clone: No antigen is known for it.

Sequenced by immunoSEQ multiplex PCR; TCRdb stores in-frame clones only, minus some. Of around 12,000 clones listed, around 70% are singletons. Indicated time point: cycle 4 day 1 (C4D1), after less than 7 weeks of nivolumab. All patients relapsed after autologous stem cell transplantation, and brentuximab vedotin exposure varied. Isolation of CD4+ T cells from thawed PBMCs was performed by magnetic negative selection. Germline values: CDR1 MDHEN, CDR2 SYDVKM. The CDR3 runs 18 residues. V was clipped by 5 bases and J by 7 bases; unmatched bases: 21. The sequencing here drew on CD4+ T cells from blood, taken before the fourth cycle of nivolumab. The clonotype comes from a human donor with classical Hodgkin lymphoma. V usage is TRBV28 and J usage is TRBJ2-7; 9 nucleotides line up with TRBD2. CDR3 DNA: TGTGCCAGCAGTCTGTATCATAGCGGGAGCACCAAGCGGGGTGAGCAGTACTTC. Its protein is CASSLYHSGSTKRGEQYF.